The 14 T cell receptor beta chains reported below all come from one sample, sequenced in a study of tumor-infiltrating lymphocytes in oesophageal squamous cell carcinoma listed by TCRdb under 2016. Libraries were made using PCR. For sequencing, an Illumina HiSeq 2000 was employed. Clones were called with MiXCR by TCRdb after fastp trimmed the public reads at Q25, and only in-frame beta chains were retained. Every CDR3 protein is listed once, alongside the most common genes and DNA of its rows. The sample table holds fewer than 20,000 distinct CDR3 sequences, of which around half were seen once. The top ten hold around two fifths of the sample. Sequenced input: esophageal tumor tissue. These TCRs come from a female donor with esophageal squamous cell carcinoma.

The gene calls are TRBV6-2 or TRBV6-3 and TRBJ2-4; D is perhaps TRBD2 (6 bases). Trimming removed 5 bases from V and 13 bases from J, with 24 bases in between. In germline, CDR1 is MNHEY, CDR2 SVGEGT. CDR3 size: 15 residues. CDR3 amino acids: CASSEPGLHLFGQYF. The CDR3 bases are TGTGCCAGCAGTGAGCCGGGACTCCATTTATTCGGGCAGTACTTC.

The table lists this clonotype with many counts. V is TRBV7-9 and J is TRBJ2-6, with D unclear. The germline V and J ends were trimmed by 7 bases and 0 bases, with 4 bases remaining between them. CDR3 size: 13 residues. Germline CDR1 SEHNR, CDR2 FQNEAQ (reference sequence). The CDR3 DNA reads as TGTGCCAGCATCCCCTCTGGGGCCAACGTCCTGACTTTC. It specifies CASIPSGANVLTF.

The rearrangement uses TRBV11-2 and TRBJ2-1; no definite D call. The CDR3 runs 12 residues. Between the trimmed V and J ends, which lost 0 bases and 4 bases, there was a span of 1 base. Germline V lookup: CDR1 SGHAT, CDR2 FQNNGV. The CDR3, as DNA: TGTGCCAGCAGCTTAGAGTACAATGAGCAGTTCTTC. As protein: CASSLEYNEQFF.

This chain uses TRBV7-3 with TRBJ2-3; TRBD2 matches 10 bases. CDR3 length: 18 residues. The junction had 7 bases not matched to a gene; V was cut back by 1 base and J by 0 bases. In germline, CDR1 is SGHTA, CDR2 FQGTGA. Written as DNA, the CDR3 is TGTGCCAGCAGCTTAAGGGCTAGCGGGGGTACTAGCACAGATACGCAGTATTTT. Encoded protein: CASSLRASGGTSTDTQYF.

At least ten counts were recorded for this clonotype. The chain has TRBV10-1 and TRBJ1-5; D perhaps matches TRBD1 (6 bases). Trimming cost V 5 bases and J 7 bases, with 21 bases left between them. Germline V gives CDR1 WNHNN, CDR2 SYGVQD (reference sequence). This CDR3 is built from 16 residues. Written as DNA, the CDR3 is TGCGCCAGCAGTCCCGGGACGTTAAAGGGGGACCAGCCCCAGCATTTT. This codes for CASSPGTLKGDQPQHF.

The rearrangement joins TRBV7-6 to TRBJ2-5; possibly TRBD1 for D (5 bases). The end of the DNA is better explained by TRBJ2-1, so the J call may be wrong. This CDR3 has 14 amino acids. The germline V gene encodes CDR1 SGHVS and CDR2 FNYEAQ. The CDR3 DNA follows: TGTGCCAGCAGCTTAGGGCAGGGTCCCAATGAGCAGTTCTTC. It is translated as CASSLGQGPNEQFF.

The chain combines TRBV7-6 with TRBJ2-4; possible D gene TRBD1, 6 bases. The assigned J gene may be wrong: the sequence end matches TRBJ2-7 better. The germline CDR1 and CDR2 sequences are SGHVS and FNYEAQ. The CDR3 extends over 14 amino acids. CDR3 sequence: CASSYNRDSYEQYF. The CDR3 nucleotides are TGTGCCAGCAGCTATAACAGGGACTCCTACGAGCAGTACTTC.

This clonotype was counted many times. V gene TRBV5-1 combines with J gene TRBJ2-3, with a tentative D call TRBD2 (5 bases). V was shortened by 0 bases and J by 3 bases, with 8 bases between the two germline ends. This CDR3 region has 14 residues. From germline, CDR1 is SGHRS and CDR2 YFSETQ. In nucleotides, the CDR3 is TGCGCCAGCAGCTTGGACGGGAATACAGATACGCAGTATTTT. Translated: CASSLDGNTDTQYF.

This chain joins TRBV5-1 and TRBJ2-2; 7 bases line up with TRBD1. Germline CDR1 reads SGHRS; CDR2 reads YFSETQ. The CDR3 is made up of 14 amino acids. V gave up 3 bases and J gave up 3 bases; unmatched junction bases: 2. CDR3 coding DNA: TGCGCCAGCAGCTCACAGGGGTACACCGGGGAGCTGTTTTTT. Protein product: CASSSQGYTGELFF.

In its sample, this clonotype was seen a few times. V is TRBV7-6 and J is TRBJ2-4; possibly TRBD2 for D (6 bases). V lost 4 bases, J lost 13 bases, and 29 bases lay in between. Germline CDR1 is SGHVS and CDR2 is FNYEAQ. The CDR3 runs 17 residues. CDR3 region: CASSYWRVPHTYNEQYF. DNA for the CDR3: TGTGCCAGCAGCTATTGGAGGGTCCCGCATACCTACAATGAGCAGTACTTC.

This clonotype was detected only a few times. This chain connects TRBV12-3 or TRBV12-4 to TRBJ1-5; D call uncertain. This CDR3 contains 12 residues. The V and J ends lost 1 base and 5 bases respectively, with 3 bases between them. CDR3 amino acids: CASSLGDQPQHF. The CDR3 bases are TGTGCCAGCAGTTTAGGGGATCAGCCCCAGCATTTT.

Comments on this clonotype: Lacking the conserved final phenylalanine or tryptophan, this CDR3 likely reflects a read error. No DNA is shown, since the ends of the CDR3 on it are uncertain; the CDR3 is the one TCRdb lists. The chain is built from TRBV24-1 and TRBJ1-4; the D call TRBD1 from the table was never checked on the DNA. Germline CDR1 reads KGHDR; CDR2 reads SFDVKD. Inclusive of both ends, the CDR3 amounts to 19 amino acids. This CDR3 reads CATSRPAGGSGANVLTFGA.

The rearrangement joins TRBV12-3 or TRBV12-4 to TRBJ1-1; D is unresolved. The J call is uncertain, as TRBJ2-1 better fits the DNA end. This CDR3 is built from 14 residues. Written as DNA, the CDR3 is TGTGCCAGCAGTTTCGTCGGTTCCTACAATGAGCAGTTCTTC. Translated: CASSFVGSYNEQFF.

The chain links TRBV6-5 to TRBJ2-4; 9 bases agree with TRBD2. The assigned J gene may be wrong: the sequence end matches TRBJ2-5 better. Germline loops: CDR1 MNHEY, CDR2 SVGAGI. CDR3 length equals 15 residues. CDR3 bases: TGTGCCAGCAGCTTAGCGGGAGTTCCCCAAGAGACCCAGTACTTC. Translating it yields CASSLAGVPQETQYF.